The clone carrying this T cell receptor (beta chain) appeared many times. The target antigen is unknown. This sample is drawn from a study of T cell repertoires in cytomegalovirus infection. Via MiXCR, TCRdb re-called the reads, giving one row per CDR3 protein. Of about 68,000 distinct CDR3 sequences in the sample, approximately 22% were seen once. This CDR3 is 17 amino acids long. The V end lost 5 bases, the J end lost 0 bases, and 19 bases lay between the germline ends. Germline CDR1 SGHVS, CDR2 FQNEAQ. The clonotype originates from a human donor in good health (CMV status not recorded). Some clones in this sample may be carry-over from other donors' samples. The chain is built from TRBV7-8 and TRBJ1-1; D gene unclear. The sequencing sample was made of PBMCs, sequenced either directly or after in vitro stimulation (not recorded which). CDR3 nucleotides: TGTGCCAGCAGCCCCCGTGGCCCCCAGGTCCTGAACACTGAAGCTTTCTTT. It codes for CASSPRGPQVLNTEAFF.